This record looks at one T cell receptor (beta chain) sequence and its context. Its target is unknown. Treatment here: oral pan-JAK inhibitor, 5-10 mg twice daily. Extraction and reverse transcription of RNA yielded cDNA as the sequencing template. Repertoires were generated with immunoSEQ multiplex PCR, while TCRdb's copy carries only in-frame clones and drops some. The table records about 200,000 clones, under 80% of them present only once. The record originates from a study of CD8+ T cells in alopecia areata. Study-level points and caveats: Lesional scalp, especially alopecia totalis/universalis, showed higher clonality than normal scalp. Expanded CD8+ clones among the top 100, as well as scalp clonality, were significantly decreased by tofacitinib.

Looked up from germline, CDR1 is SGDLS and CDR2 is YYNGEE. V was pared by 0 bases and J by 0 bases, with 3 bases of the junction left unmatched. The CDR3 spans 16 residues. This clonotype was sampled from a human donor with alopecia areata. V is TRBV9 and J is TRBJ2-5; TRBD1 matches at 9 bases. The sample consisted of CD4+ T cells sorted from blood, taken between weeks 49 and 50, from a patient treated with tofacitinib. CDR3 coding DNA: TGTGCCAGCAGCGTAGGGACAGGGGCCCACCAAGAGACCCAGTACTTC. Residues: CASSVGTGAHQETQYF.